Listed here are 6 T cell receptor beta chains from one sample, sequenced in a study of PD-L1 blockade in urothelial cancer. Assay: immunoSEQ multiplex PCR; the TCRdb copy retains only in-frame clones and omits some. Among some 97,000 clones listed, roughly nine tenths were seen once. This sample comprised PBMCs, obtained around atezolizumab (anti-PD-L1) treatment. The source of these receptors is an elderly woman with urothelial cancer.

The rearrangement joins TRBV18 to TRBJ2-3; 8 bases agree with TRBD2. Trimming removed 2 bases from V and 6 bases from J; junction bases left unmatched: 16. There are 18 residues in the CDR3. Germline values: CDR1 KGHSH, CDR2 LQKENI. CDR3 amino acids: CASSPKIKTSGDGDTQYF. In DNA, the CDR3 is TGTGCCAGCTCACCAAAAATCAAAACTAGCGGAGATGGGGATACGCAGTATTTT.

This clone was detected only a few times. The chain has TRBV14 and TRBJ2-7; possibly TRBD2 for D (6 bases). Germline V gene lookup returns CDR1 SGHDN and CDR2 FVKESK. V lost 4 bases and J 2 bases, leaving 12 bases between the germline ends. The CDR3 is 14 residues long. The CDR3, as DNA: TGTGCCAGCAGCCTCGGCCTAGCGACCTACGAGCAGTACTTC. This sequence encodes CASSLGLATYEQYF.

The J gene is TRBJ1-1, the V gene TRBV9; D perhaps matches TRBD1 (5 bases). Trimming cost V 3 bases and J 0 bases, with 9 bases left between them. In germline, CDR1 is SGDLS, CDR2 YYNGEE. This CDR3 is built from 14 residues. The CDR3 sequence is CASSGTQMNTEAFF. The CDR3 DNA reads TGTGCCAGCAGCGGGACACAGATGAACACTGAAGCTTTCTTT.

The chain links TRBV4-1 to TRBJ1-1; TRBD1 agrees at 8 bases. Germline CDR1 MGHRA, CDR2 YSYEKL. There are 15 residues in the CDR3. J was trimmed by 5 bases and V by 0 bases; bases with no gene match: 5. The CDR3: CASSQEATGGTEAFF. In DNA form, the CDR3 reads TGCGCCAGCAGCCAAGAGGCCACAGGGGGGACTGAAGCTTTCTTT.

This chain links TRBV5-1 with TRBJ1-1; D perhaps matches TRBD1 (5 bases). This CDR3 contains 15 residues. The germline CDR1 and CDR2 sequences are SGHRS and YFSETQ. Trimming removed 1 base at V and 4 bases at J, with 14 bases between. CDR3 region: CASSLNLGGSTEAFF. The CDR3 bases are TGCGCCAGCAGCTTGAACCTGGGGGGGAGCACTGAAGCTTTCTTT.

The V call is TRBV15, the J call TRBJ2-2; TRBD1 might be the D (5 bases). CDR1 and CDR2 from the germline V gene are LNHNV and YYDKDF (reference sequence). This CDR3 is 15 amino acids long. Trimming removed 4 bases from V and 1 base from J, with 10 bases in between. CDR3 DNA: TGTGCCACCAGCATAGGGGTTTGGAACACCGGGGAGCTGTTTTTT. It specifies CATSIGVWNTGELFF.